This TCR beta chain stems from a study of blood T cell repertoires in COVID-19. Overall study: The United States, Italy and Spain were the sources of the acute and convalescent COVID-19 samples. Sources were T cells, B-cell-depleted T cells, or PBMCs; the material itself was cDNA or gDNA.

As originally analysed: Amplification of reference gene primers provided the estimated nucleated cell counts. Method: immunoSEQ multiplex PCR; TCRdb's copy keeps in-frame clones and lacks some. The V and J calls and clone size were taken over from that table, and D and trimming were inferred from the DNA. The sample shows fewer than 100,000 clones, 85% of them seen only once. The ends lost 5 bases at V and 5 bases at J; junction bases unmatched: 14. Germline-derived CDR1 and CDR2 are MNHEY and SMNVEV (reference sequence). CDR3 length equals 16 residues. The specimen sequenced was peripheral blood. The chain combines TRBV27 with TRBJ1-1; 7 bases fit TRBD1. This clonotype was obtained from a man aged 55 to 70 with acute or convalescent COVID-19. CDR3 in amino acids: CASSRYGAGGITEAFF. Here the CDR3 DNA reads TGTGCCAGCAGTCGTTACGGGGCAGGGGGTATTACTGAAGCTTTCTTT.